The 3 T cell receptor beta chains in this list originate from one sample, sequenced in a study of response to subunit inactivated influenza vaccine. TCRdb reprocessed the RT-PCR reads via MiXCR and lists one record per CDR3 protein. Here the sample spans around 520,000 distinct CDR3 sequences, about 10% being singletons. The sequences come from PBMCs from blood, collected on the day of vaccination. Receptors originate from a man between 50 and 59 years old who received an inactivated influenza vaccine.

This clonotype showed up many times. This sequence joins TRBV20-1 and TRBJ2-3, with 7 bases matching TRBD1. J was trimmed by 6 bases and V by 5 bases; bases with no gene match: 11. Per the germline V gene, CDR1 is DFQATT and CDR2 is SNEGSKA (reference sequence). The CDR3 is 14 amino acids. CDR3: CSAPGQSMVDTQYF. CDR3 coding DNA: TGCAGTGCTCCGGGACAGTCAATGGTGGATACGCAGTATTTT.

This sequence joins TRBV6-2 or TRBV6-3 and TRBJ1-1; TRBD1 might be the D (5 bases). The CDR3 sequence is 16 residues long. Trimming took off 4 bases at V and 1 base at J, with 16 bases between the two ends. Germline-derived CDR1 and CDR2 are MNHEY and SVGEGT. CDR3 sequence (DNA): TGTGCCAGCAGTTCCCCAGTCCCAGGGAAGAACACTGAAGCTTTCTTT. Its translation is CASSSPVPGKNTEAFF.

This clonotype occurred a few times. The V gene is TRBV7-2, the J gene TRBJ2-7; 9 nucleotides line up with TRBD2. Germline V gene lookup returns CDR1 SGHTA and CDR2 FQGNSA. CDR3 length: 14 amino acids. V lost 3 bases, J lost 6 bases, and 6 bases stayed unmatched. CDR3: CASSFVAGVAEQYF. CDR3 coding DNA: TGTGCCAGCAGCTTCGTAGCGGGAGTGGCCGAGCAGTACTTC.